This T cell receptor (beta chain) was found in a study of cytomegalovirus exposure and HLA in healthy donors (TCRdb year 2017). As for the study more broadly: According to a later analysis, one platform produced both the approximately 110 validation repertoires and the 670 or so repertoires of the first cohort. The study was designed to test whether signatures of past pathogen exposure could be identified by cataloging public T cell receptors. A separate validation cohort of roughly 130 different subjects was used in addition to the roughly 720-subject first cohort. High-throughput TCR immunosequencing, statistical association of individual TCRs with disease status, and machine learning were combined to predict cytomegalovirus infection status.

Deletion took 0 bases off V and 9 bases off J, with a span of 9 bases between the germline ends. CDR1 SGHTA and CDR2 FQGNSA were looked up in the germline V gene. The CDR3 has 13 amino acids, counting the end cysteine and phenylalanine. Only the CDR3 portion is preserved as DNA: 39 bases, with reading frame beginning at the first base. The method was the immunoSEQ multiplex PCR assay. The source study handled its data this way. A statistical classification framework was built to diagnose cytomegalovirus status from the catalog of TCR beta chain sequences. TCRdb took over this immuneACCESS table, retaining in-frame rearrangements with V and J assigned. Such tables are incomplete; in checked studies, under half of the missing clones stem from an unresolved V gene, and the remainder is unexplained. The V and J calls and clone size are taken from that table; D and trimming were inferred from the DNA. This sample has fewer than 400,000 clones in its table, and approximately 85% of those were observed once. Around 0.96% of the sample rests with the top ten.

Separate from the approximately 700-subject first cohort, the validation cohort of around 130 subjects was the group to which the donors belonged. Summary of the overall study and its limitations: The authors suggested that the approach could potentially be extended to other disease states and immunological phenotypes. A later analysis lacked HLA typing for the validation cohort, so it scored co-occurrence in that cohort across all 120 or so repertoires. Cytomegalovirus status was reported to be diagnosed by the classifier with high specificity and sensitivity in both the original and validation cohorts. Three of the identified cytomegalovirus-associated TCR beta chains were confirmed in vitro to be specific for cytomegalovirus antigens. The study listed over 150 TCR beta chains as associated with cytomegalovirus. Of the cluster scores, roughly 95% were above 0 in a later analysis, which found that TCRs clustered in the first cohort also tended to co-occur in the 130 or so validation repertoires. While some public TCRs were present in many individuals, most TCR sequences turned up only very rarely across donors.

Comment on this clone: Its antigen specificity is not known. No much larger clonotype is one base removed from it; base qualities were not supplied.

The sample consisted of PBMCs. Recombination connected TRBV7-2 to TRBJ1-5; a tentative D call is TRBD1 (5 bases match). The TCR was taken from a man aged 25 to 40 in good health and CMV-seronegative. CDR3 reads: CASSLADSTPQHF. The DNA sequence is TGTGCCAGCAGCTTAGCCGACAGTACGCCCCAGCATTTT.